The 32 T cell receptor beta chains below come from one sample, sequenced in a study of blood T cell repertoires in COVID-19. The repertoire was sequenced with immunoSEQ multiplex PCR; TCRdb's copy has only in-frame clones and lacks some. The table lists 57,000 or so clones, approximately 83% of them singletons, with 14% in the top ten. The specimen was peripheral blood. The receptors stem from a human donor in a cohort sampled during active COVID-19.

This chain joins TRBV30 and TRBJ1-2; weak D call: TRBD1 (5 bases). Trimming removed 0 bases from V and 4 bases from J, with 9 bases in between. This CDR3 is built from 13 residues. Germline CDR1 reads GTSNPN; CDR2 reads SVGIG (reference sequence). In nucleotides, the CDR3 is TGTGCCTGGAGTGTAGACAGAAGCTATGGCTACACCTTC. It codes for CAWSVDRSYGYTF.

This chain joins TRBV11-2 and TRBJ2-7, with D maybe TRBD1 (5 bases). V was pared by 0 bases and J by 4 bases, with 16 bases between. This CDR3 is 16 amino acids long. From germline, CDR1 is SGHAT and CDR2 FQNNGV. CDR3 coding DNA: TGTGCCAGCAGCTTAGATAAGACCTATGGGGCGTACGAGCAGTACTTC. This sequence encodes CASSLDKTYGAYEQYF.

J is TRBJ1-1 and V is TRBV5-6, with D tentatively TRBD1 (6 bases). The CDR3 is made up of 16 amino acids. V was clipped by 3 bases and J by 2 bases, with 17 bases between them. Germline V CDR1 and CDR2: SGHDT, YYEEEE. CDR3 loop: CASSCGHRVSNTEAFF. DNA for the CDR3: TGTGCCAGCAGCTGCGGACACAGGGTGAGTAACACTGAAGCTTTCTTT.

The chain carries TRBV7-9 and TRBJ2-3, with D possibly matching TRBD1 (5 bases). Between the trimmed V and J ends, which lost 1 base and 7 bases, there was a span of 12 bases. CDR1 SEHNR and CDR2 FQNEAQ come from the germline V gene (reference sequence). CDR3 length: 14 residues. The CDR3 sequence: CASSLEQVANTQYF. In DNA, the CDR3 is TGTGCCAGCAGCTTAGAACAGGTTGCGAATACGCAGTATTTT. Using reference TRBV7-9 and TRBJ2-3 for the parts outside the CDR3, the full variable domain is DTGVSQNPRHKITKRGQNVTFRCDPISEHNRLYWYRQTLGQGPEFLTYFQNEAQLEKSRLLSDRFSAERPKGSFSTLEIQRTEQGDSAMYLCASSLEQVANTQYFGPGTRLTVL.

CDR3 sequence (DNA): TGCGCCAGCAGCCAAGCATTGAGTAGCAATCAGCCCCAGCATTTT. Protein: CASSQALSSNQPQHF. The V and J genes are TRBV4-3 and TRBJ1-5; D gene unclear. Germline V gives CDR1 LGHNA, CDR2 YSLEER. The V end was cut by 1 base, the J end by 0 bases, with 7 bases between. This CDR3 spans 15 amino acids.

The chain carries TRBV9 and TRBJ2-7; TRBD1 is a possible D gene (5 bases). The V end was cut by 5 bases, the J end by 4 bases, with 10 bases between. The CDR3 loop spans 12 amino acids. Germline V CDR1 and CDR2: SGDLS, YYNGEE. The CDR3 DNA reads TGTGCCAGCAGAAAGAAGGGGTACGAGCAGTACTTC. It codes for CASRKKGYEQYF.

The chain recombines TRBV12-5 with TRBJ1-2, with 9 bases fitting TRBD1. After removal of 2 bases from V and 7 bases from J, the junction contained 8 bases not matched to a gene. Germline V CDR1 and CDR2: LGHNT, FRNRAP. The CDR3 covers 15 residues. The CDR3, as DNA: TGTGCTAGTGGTTTGCCCCCGGACAGGGGCGGTGGCTACACCTTC. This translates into CASGLPPDRGGGYTF. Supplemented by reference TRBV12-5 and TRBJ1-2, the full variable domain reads DARVTQTPRHKVTEMGQEVTMRCQPILGHNTVFWYRQTMMQGLELLAYFRNRAPLDDSGMPKDRFSAEMPDATLATLKIQPSEPRDSAVYFCASGLPPDRGGGYTFGSGTRLTVV.

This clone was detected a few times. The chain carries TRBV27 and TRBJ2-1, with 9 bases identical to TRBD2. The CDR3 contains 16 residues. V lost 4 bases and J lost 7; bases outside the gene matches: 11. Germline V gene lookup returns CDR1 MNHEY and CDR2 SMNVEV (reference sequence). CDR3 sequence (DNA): TGTGCCAGCAGTTCTCTCTCTCAAGCGGGAGGAAATGAGCAGTTCTTC. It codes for CASSSLSQAGGNEQFF.

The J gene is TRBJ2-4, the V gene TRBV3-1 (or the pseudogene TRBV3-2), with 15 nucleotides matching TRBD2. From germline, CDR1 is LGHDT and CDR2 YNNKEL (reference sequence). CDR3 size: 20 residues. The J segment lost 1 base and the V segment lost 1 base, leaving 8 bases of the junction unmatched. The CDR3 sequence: CASSQAPGLAGGGAKNIQYF. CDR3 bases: TGTGCCAGCAGCCAAGCCCCAGGACTAGCGGGAGGGGGGGCCAAAAACATTCAGTACTTC.

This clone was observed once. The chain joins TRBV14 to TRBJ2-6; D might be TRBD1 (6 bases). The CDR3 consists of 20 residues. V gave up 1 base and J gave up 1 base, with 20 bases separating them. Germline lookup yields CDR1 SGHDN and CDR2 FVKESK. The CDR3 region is CASSQVGHPLLVSGANVLTF. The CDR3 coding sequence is TGTGCCAGCAGCCAAGTGGGACACCCCTTGCTAGTGTCTGGGGCCAACGTCCTGACTTTC.

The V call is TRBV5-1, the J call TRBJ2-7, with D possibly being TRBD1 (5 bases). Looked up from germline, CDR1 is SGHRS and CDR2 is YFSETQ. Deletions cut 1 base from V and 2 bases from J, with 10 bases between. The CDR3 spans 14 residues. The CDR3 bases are TGCGCCAGCAGCTTGAGGCAGGGCCCCTACGAGCAGTACTTC. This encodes CASSLRQGPYEQYF.

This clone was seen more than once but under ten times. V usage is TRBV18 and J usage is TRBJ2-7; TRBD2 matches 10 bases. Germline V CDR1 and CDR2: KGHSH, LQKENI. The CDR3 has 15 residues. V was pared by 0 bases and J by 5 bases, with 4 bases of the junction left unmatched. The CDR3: CASSPPILAGNEQYF. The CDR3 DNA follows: TGTGCCAGCTCACCACCAATACTAGCGGGAAACGAGCAGTACTTC.

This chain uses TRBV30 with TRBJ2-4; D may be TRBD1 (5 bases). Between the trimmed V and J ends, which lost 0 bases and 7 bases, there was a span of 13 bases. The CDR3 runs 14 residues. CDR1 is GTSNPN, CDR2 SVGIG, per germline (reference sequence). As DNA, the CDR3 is TGTGCCTGGAGTGTACCTGGGGCTGGGAACATTCAGTACTTC. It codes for CAWSVPGAGNIQYF.

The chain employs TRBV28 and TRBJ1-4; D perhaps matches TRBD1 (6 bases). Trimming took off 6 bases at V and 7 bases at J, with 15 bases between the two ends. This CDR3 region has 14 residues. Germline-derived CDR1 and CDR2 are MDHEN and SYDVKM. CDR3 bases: TGTGCCAGCAGAAACAGGGTATCGGGTGAAAAACTGTTTTTT. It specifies CASRNRVSGEKLFF.

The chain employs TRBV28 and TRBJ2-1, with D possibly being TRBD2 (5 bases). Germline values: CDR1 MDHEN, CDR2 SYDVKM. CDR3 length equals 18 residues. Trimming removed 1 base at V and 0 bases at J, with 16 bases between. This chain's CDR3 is CASSLFLAGVSSYNEQFF. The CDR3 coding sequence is TGTGCCAGCAGTTTATTTTTAGCCGGGGTTAGCTCCTACAATGAGCAGTTCTTC. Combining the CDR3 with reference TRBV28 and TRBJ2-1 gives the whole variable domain DVKVTQSSRYLVKRTGEKVFLECVQDMDHENMFWYRQDPGLGLRLIYFSYDVKMKEKGDIPEGYSVSREKKERFSLILESASTNQTSMYLCASSLFLAGVSSYNEQFFGPGTRLTVL.

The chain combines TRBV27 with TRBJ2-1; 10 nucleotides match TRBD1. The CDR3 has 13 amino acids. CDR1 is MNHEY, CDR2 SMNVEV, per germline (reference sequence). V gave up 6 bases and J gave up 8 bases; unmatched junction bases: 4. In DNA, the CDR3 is TGTGCCAGCAGGTCCGGGACAGGGGATGAGCAGTTCTTC. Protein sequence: CASRSGTGDEQFF.

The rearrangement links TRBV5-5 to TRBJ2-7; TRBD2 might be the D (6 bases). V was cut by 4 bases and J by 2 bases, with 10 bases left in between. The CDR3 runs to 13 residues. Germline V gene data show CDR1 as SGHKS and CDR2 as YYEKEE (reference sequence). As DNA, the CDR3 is TGTGCCAGCAGCCCGGGACTGGCCTACGAGCAGTACTTC. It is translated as CASSPGLAYEQYF. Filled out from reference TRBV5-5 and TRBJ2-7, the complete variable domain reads DAGVTQSPTHLIKTRGQQVTLRCSPISGHKSVSWYQQVLGQGPQFIFQYYEKEERGRGNFPDRFSARQFPNYSSELNVNALLLGDSALYLCASSPGLAYEQYFGPGTRLTVT.

The CDR3 sequence is CASSPNTAGVFF. The DNA of the CDR3 is TGTGCCAGTAGCCCCAATACGGCGGGAGTGTTCTTC. The V gene is TRBV19, the J gene TRBJ2-1; TRBD2 agrees at 7 bases. This CDR3 has 12 amino acids. Trimming cost V 6 bases and J 15 bases; bases outside gene matches: 11. CDR1 LNHDA and CDR2 SQIVND come from the germline V gene (reference sequence).

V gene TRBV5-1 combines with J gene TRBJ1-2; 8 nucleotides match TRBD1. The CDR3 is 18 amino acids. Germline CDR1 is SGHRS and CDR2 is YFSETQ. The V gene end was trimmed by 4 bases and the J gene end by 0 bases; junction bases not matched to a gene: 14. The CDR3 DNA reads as TGCGCCAGCAGCCCGGGGCGGGACAGGAAGCTTCCTAACTATGGCTACACCTTC. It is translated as CASSPGRDRKLPNYGYTF.

The CDR3 nucleotides read TGTGCCAGTAGTAGGGCCCAGCCTGCCTCTGGGGCCAACGTCCTGACTTTC. This sequence encodes CASSRAQPASGANVLTF. The chain couples TRBV19 to TRBJ2-6; D not certain. CDR1 and CDR2 from the germline V gene are LNHDA and SQIVND (reference sequence). Deletions cut 4 bases from V and 0 bases from J, with 13 bases between. The CDR3 is made up of 17 amino acids. Complete variable domain (other parts from reference TRBV19 and TRBJ2-6): DGGITQSPKYLFRKEGQNVTLSCEQNLNHDAMYWYRQDPGQGLRLIYYSQIVNDFQKGDIAEGYSVSREKKESFPLTVTSAQKNPTAFYLCASSRAQPASGANVLTFGAGSRLTVL.

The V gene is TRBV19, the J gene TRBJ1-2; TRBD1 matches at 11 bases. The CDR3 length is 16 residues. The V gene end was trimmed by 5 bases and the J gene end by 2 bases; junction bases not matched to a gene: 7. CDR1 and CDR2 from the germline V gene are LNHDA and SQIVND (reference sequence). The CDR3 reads CASSYGQGARNYGYTF. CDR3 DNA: TGTGCCAGTAGTTACGGACAGGGGGCGCGAAACTATGGCTACACCTTC. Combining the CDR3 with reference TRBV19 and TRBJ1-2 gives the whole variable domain DGGITQSPKYLFRKEGQNVTLSCEQNLNHDAMYWYRQDPGQGLRLIYYSQIVNDFQKGDIAEGYSVSREKKESFPLTVTSAQKNPTAFYLCASSYGQGARNYGYTFGSGTRLTVV.

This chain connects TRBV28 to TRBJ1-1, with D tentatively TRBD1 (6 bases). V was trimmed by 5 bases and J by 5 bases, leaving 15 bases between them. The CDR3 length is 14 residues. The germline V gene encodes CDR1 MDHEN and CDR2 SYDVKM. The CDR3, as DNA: TGTGCCAGCAGTGTATCCGGACAGTTAACTGAAGCTTTCTTT. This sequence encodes CASSVSGQLTEAFF.

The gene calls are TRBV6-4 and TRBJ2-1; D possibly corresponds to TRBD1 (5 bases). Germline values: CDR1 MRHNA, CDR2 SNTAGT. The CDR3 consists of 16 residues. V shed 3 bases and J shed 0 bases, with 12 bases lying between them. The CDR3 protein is CASSERQLSSYNEQFF. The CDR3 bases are TGTGCCAGCAGTGAGAGACAGTTAAGCTCCTACAATGAGCAGTTCTTC.

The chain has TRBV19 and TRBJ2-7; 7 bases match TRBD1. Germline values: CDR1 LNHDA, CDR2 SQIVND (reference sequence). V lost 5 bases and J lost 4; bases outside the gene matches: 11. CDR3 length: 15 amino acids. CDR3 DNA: TGTGCCAGTAGTTATGGGACAGCACCTCCTTACGAGCAGTACTTC. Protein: CASSYGTAPPYEQYF.

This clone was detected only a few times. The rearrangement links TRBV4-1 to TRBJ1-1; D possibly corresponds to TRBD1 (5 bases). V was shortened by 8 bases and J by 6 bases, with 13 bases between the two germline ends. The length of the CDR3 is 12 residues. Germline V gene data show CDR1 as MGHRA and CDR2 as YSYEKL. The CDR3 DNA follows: TGCGCCAGCGGCCTGATAGGGGCTGAAGCTTTCTTT. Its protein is CASGLIGAEAFF.

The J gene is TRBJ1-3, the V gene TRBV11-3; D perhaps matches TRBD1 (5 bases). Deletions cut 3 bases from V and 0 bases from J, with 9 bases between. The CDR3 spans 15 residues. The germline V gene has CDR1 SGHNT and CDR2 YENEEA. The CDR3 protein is CASSFRDFSGNTIYF. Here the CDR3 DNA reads TGTGCCAGCAGCTTTAGGGACTTCTCTGGAAACACCATATATTTT.

The CDR3 DNA sequence: TGTGCCAGCAGCTTAATGGGCGCAGGGGTTTTCAATGAGCAGTTCTTC. Translating gives CASSLMGAGVFNEQFF. This chain links TRBV7-3 with TRBJ2-1; D possibly corresponds to TRBD1 (6 bases). Trimming removed 1 base at V and 6 bases at J, with 16 bases between. Per the germline V gene, CDR1 is SGHTA and CDR2 is FQGTGA. The CDR3 has 16 amino acids.

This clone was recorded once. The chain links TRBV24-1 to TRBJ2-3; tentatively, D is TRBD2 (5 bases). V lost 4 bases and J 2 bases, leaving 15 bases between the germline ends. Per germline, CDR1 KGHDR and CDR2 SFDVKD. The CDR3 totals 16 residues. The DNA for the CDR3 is TGTGCCACCAGTGAGCGAATGGGGAGTAACACAGATACGCAGTATTTT. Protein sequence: CATSERMGSNTDTQYF.

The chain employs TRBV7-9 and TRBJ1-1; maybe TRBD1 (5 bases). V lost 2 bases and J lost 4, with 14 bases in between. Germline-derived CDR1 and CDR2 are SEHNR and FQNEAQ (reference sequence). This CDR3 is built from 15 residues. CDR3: CASSLKGSEGTEAFF. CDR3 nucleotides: TGTGCCAGCAGCTTAAAGGGGTCGGAGGGCACTGAAGCTTTCTTT.

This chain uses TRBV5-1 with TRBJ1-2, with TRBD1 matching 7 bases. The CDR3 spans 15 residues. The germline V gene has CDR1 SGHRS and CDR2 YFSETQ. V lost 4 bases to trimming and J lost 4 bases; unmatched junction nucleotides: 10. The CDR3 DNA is TGCGCCAGCAGCCCGGGGCAGGGGGTGGCCTATGGCTACACCTTC. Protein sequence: CASSPGQGVAYGYTF.

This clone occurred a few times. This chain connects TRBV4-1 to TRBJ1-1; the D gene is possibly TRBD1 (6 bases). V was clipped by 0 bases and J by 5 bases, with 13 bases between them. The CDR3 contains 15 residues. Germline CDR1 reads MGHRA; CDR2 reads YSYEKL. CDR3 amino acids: CASSQDAGQGTEAFF. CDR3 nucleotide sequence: TGCGCCAGCAGCCAAGATGCAGGCCAGGGGACTGAAGCTTTCTTT.

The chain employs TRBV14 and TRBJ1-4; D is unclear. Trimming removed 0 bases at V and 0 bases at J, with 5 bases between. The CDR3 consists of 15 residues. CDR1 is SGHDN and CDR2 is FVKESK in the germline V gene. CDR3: CASSQDLATNEKLFF. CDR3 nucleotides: TGTGCCAGCAGCCAAGATTTAGCAACTAATGAAAAACTGTTTTTT.